A single sample is the source of the 11 T cell receptor beta chains below, sequenced in a study of T cells in Graves' hyperthyroidism and ophthalmopathy. The source material, RNA transcripts, was used to amplify TCR beta CDR3 regions. The TCR CDR3 first-round RT-PCR relied on the HTBI primer set. TCRdb redid the calling of the multiplex PCR reads with MiXCR, one entry per CDR3 protein. This table has 350,000 or so distinct CDR3 sequences, about 18% appearing once. The sample taken for sequencing was blood. These receptors originate from a woman younger than 45 with Graves' hyperthyroidism that later progressed to Graves' ophthalmopathy.

There are many counts of this clonotype. The chain combines TRBV6-1 with TRBJ2-2, with D tentatively TRBD1 (6 bases). CDR1 MNHNS and CDR2 SASEGT come from the germline V gene. V lost 5 bases to trimming and J lost 5 bases, with 15 bases between them. The CDR3 runs 15 residues. Here the CDR3 reads CASSWSGAGTGELFF. The CDR3 DNA follows: TGTGCCAGCAGTTGGTCAGGGGCGGGTACCGGGGAGCTGTTTTTT.

This clonotype was found a few times. The V gene is TRBV10-3, the J gene TRBJ2-3; TRBD2 agrees at 7 bases. Trimming cost V 8 bases and J 1 base; bases outside gene matches: 12. The CDR3 runs to 16 residues. Germline loops: CDR1 ENHRY, CDR2 SYGVKD. CDR3 region: CAIRPGKRGGTDTQYF. The CDR3 nucleotides read TGTGCCATCCGCCCGGGGAAGCGGGGAGGCACAGATACGCAGTATTTT.

Comment on this clonotype: A read error is possible here, since a much larger clone lies one base away. The rearrangement joins TRBV15 to TRBJ2-1; 9 positions match TRBD2. This CDR3 contains 15 residues. Per germline, CDR1 LNHNV and CDR2 YYDKDF (reference sequence). The CDR3: CVTSGVAGAYNEQFF. The CDR3 coding sequence is TGTGTCACCAGCGGGGTAGCGGGAGCCTACAATGAGCAGTTCTTC.

This clonotype was seen many times. The germline gene is not matched at one end of the junction; a read error may be the cause. This chain connects TRBV6-1 to TRBJ1-6; D not certain. Germline V CDR1 and CDR2: MNHNS, SASEGT. The CDR3 has 12 amino acids. The CDR3 sequence: CASREGNSPLHF. As DNA, the CDR3 is TGTGCCAGCAGGGAAGGAAATTCACCCCTCCACTTT.

This clonotype was counted at least ten times. The V call is TRBV7-9, the J call TRBJ2-1, with 13 bases aligning to TRBD2. CDR1 SEHNR and CDR2 FQNEAQ come from the germline V gene (reference sequence). Unmatched junction bases numbered 5, after V lost 1 base and J lost 5 bases. The CDR3 length is 17 residues. CDR3 nucleotide sequence: TGTGCCAGCAGCTTAGGACGACTAGCGGGAGGCAACAATGAGCAGTTCTTC. Protein product: CASSLGRLAGGNNEQFF.

The chain's CDR3 is CASSQGGGGAREQFF. CDR3 sequence (DNA): TGTGCCAGCAGCCAAGGTGGGGGGGGGGCCCGAGAGCAGTTCTTC. The V gene is TRBV3-1, the J gene TRBJ2-1, with D possibly being TRBD2 (7 bases). This CDR3 has 15 residues. Trimming stripped 1 base from V and 10 bases from J, with 17 bases between. The germline gives CDR1 LGHDT, CDR2 YNNKEL (reference sequence).

The chain carries TRBV9 and TRBJ1-1; TRBD1 might be the D (6 bases). The CDR3 totals 13 residues. Germline V gives CDR1 SGDLS, CDR2 YYNGEE. Trimming took 7 bases from V and 0 from J, leaving 10 bases between them. As DNA, the CDR3 is TGTGCCAGCGCCAGGGGTGTGAACACTGAAGCTTTCTTT. This encodes CASARGVNTEAFF.

This clonotype was seen a few times. The chain links TRBV20-1 to TRBJ1-1; no reliable D call. This CDR3 is 13 amino acids long. CDR1 is DFQATT and CDR2 is SNEGSKA in the germline V gene (reference sequence). V lost 6 bases and J 1 base, leaving 12 bases between the germline ends. This chain's CDR3 is CSAPGNWNTEAFF. DNA of the CDR3: TGCAGTGCCCCGGGGAATTGGAACACTGAAGCTTTCTTT.

Remarks on this clonotype: A read error may explain this, as a much larger clone is one base away. The rearrangement joins TRBV6-1 to TRBJ1-4; no reliable D call. Germline V gives CDR1 MNHNS, CDR2 SASEGT. V lost 3 bases and J 6 bases, leaving 11 bases between the germline ends. CDR3 length: 14 amino acids. CDR3 region: CASSDLGNDEKLFF. CDR3 DNA: TGTGCCAGCAGTGACCTGGGAAATGATGAAAAACTGTTTTTT.

CDR3 sequence reads: CSARERTNTGELFF. CDR3 DNA sequence: TGCAGTGCTAGAGAACGCACCAACACCGGGGAGCTGTTTTTT. The chain carries TRBV20-1 and TRBJ2-2; D call uncertain. This CDR3 contains 14 residues. The V end was cut by 0 bases, the J end by 2 bases, with 7 bases between. Per germline, CDR1 DFQATT and CDR2 SNEGSKA (reference sequence).

The chain is built from TRBV2 and TRBJ2-1; TRBD2 matches at 11 bases. Germline CDR1 is SNHLY and CDR2 is FYNNEI. This CDR3 is built from 16 residues. J gave up 2 bases and V 4 bases, and 4 bases lay outside the gene matches. CDR3 DNA sequence: TGTGCCAGCAGTGTGGCTAGCGGGAGGACCTACAATGAGCAGTTCTTC. Its translation is CASSVASGRTYNEQFF.